These T cell receptor beta chains were read from a single sample in a study of CD8+ T cells in alopecia areata. Sequencing used immunoSEQ multiplex PCR; TCRdb keeps in-frame clones, though not all of them. The sample has 95,000 to 120,000 clones; 55% to 70% are singletons. The sequenced material came from NKG2D-low CD8+ T cells sorted from blood. Receptor source: a human donor with alopecia areata. The CDR3 runs from the conserved cysteine through the conserved F or W. A D gene is named only where the DNA matches it firmly. Only part of the rows carry a size: once, few, many, or a class if the clone is expanded.

>TRBJ2-1|TRBD2|TRBV19|-
TGTGCCAGTAGTGACAGGGATAGACTAGCGGCTTCCTACAATGAGCAGTTCTTC
CASSDRDRLAASYNEQFF
>TRBJ2-3|-|TRBV30|-
TGTGCCTGGGGGTCGGGGCTTGATACGCAGTATTTT
CAWGSGLDTQYF
>TRBJ2-6|TRBD1|TRBV2|few
TGTGCGAAGACGGGACAGGGGGGCTCTGGGGCCAACGTCCTGACTTTC
CAKTGQGGSGANVLTF
>TRBJ1-1|-|TRBV7-9|-
TGTGCCAGCAGCATCCAGGGGTTCCCCTCCGATTTGGACACTGAAGCTTTCTTT
CASSIQGFPSDLDTEAFF
>TRBJ2-5|-|TRBV7-2|-
TGTGCCAGCAGCTTAGTCGCGCTTAGCCAAGAGACCCAGTACTTC
CASSLVALSQETQYF
>TRBJ2-7|TRBD1|TRBV5-4|-
TGTGCCAGCAGCTCGGGACAGGGCTACGAGCAGTACTTC
CASSSGQGYEQYF
>TRBJ2-1|TRBD2|TRBV4-1|-
TGCGCCAGCAGCTCCGGGACTAGCGGTTTGGATGAGCAGTTCTTC
CASSSGTSGLDEQFF
>TRBJ2-3|TRBD2|TRBV15|once
TGTGCCACCAGCCTCAACAGAAGGACTAGCGGGAGGGCAGATACGCAGTATTTT
CATSLNRRTSGRADTQYF
>TRBJ1-1|-|TRBV7-9|few
TGTGCCAGCAGCCCACCCGGACTGTTCGAAGCTTTCTTT
CASSPPGLFEAFF
>TRBJ2-5|TRBD1|TRBV6-5|-
TGTGCCAGCAGTAGGACAGGGGGAACCCTAGAGACCCAGTACTTC
CASSRTGGTLETQYF
>TRBJ2-5|-|TRBV11-2|-
TGTGCCAGCAGCTTATACGGACCCCAAGAGACCCAGTACTTC
CASSLYGPQETQYF
>TRBJ2-4|-|TRBV5-4|-
TGTGCCAGCAGCTTGGAGGACGACATTCAGTACTTC
CASSLEDDIQYF
>TRBJ1-2|-|TRBV9|-
TGTGCCAGCAGCGGAACTGAACCCTATGGCTACACCTTC
CASSGTEPYGYTF
>TRBJ2-2|-|TRBV27|-
TGTGCCAGCAGTTATAGGGGGACCGGGGAGCTGTTTTTT
CASSYRGTGELFF
>TRBJ2-5|-|TRBV7-9|few
TGTGCCAGCCGAGACGGGACACCGTACCAAGAGACCCAGTACTTC
CASRDGTPYQETQYF
>TRBJ2-3|-|TRBV29-1|-
TGCAGTGCGGCCGGCTGGACGAGCACAGATACGCAGTATTTT
CSAAGWTSTDTQYF
>TRBJ2-7|-|TRBV29-1|-
TGCAGCGTCGTGGGCAGGAGATACGAGCAGTACTTC
CSVVGRRYEQYF
>TRBJ2-1|-|TRBV15|-
TGTGCCACCAGCAGAGATACACGGGAGAGCTCCTACAATGAGCAGTTCTTC
CATSRDTRESSYNEQFF
>TRBJ1-5|TRBD1|TRBV4-1|-
TGCGCCAGCAGCCAAGTAACAGGGGGGCGTCAGCCCCAGCATTTT
CASSQVTGGRQPQHF
>TRBJ1-2|-|TRBV9|-
TGTGCCAGCAGCGTTTCAGGGGACTATGGCTACACCTTC
CASSVSGDYGYTF
>TRBJ2-7|-|TRBV29-1|-
TGCAGCGTTGAAGGGGGCACCTTTGTCGAGCAGTACTTC
CSVEGGTFVEQYF
>TRBJ2-3|-|TRBV4-1|-
TGCGCCAGCAGCCAGAAAATCACAGATACGCAGTATTTT
CASSQKITDTQYF
>TRBJ2-7|-|TRBV11-2|-
TGTGCCAGCAGCTTAGGAACCTACGAGCAGTACTTC
CASSLGTYEQYF
>TRBJ2-3|-|TRBV7-9|-
TGTGCCAGCACCAAAAATGGGCAGGGGAAAGATACGCAGTATTTT
CASTKNGQGKDTQYF
>TRBJ1-1|-|TRBV14|-
TGTGCCAGCAGCCAAGATCAGTGGGGCCTGAACACTGAAGCTTTCTTT
CASSQDQWGLNTEAFF
>TRBJ2-7|-|TRBV15|few
TGTGCCACCAGCGAAACGAACTACGAGCAGTACTTC
CATSETNYEQYF
>TRBJ1-6|-|TRBV27|-
TGTGCCAGCAGTTTATCTAGTGGATCAACGTCACCCCTCCACTTT
CASSLSSGSTSPLHF
>TRBJ2-7|-|TRBV11-2|-
TGTGCCAGCAGCTTCTCTAGTTCCTACGAGCAGTACTTC
CASSFSSSYEQYF
>TRBJ2-1|TRBD2|TRBV7-6|once
TGTGCCAGCAGCTTAGCGGGAGGGCCTTTCAATGAGCAGTTCTTC
CASSLAGGPFNEQFF
>TRBJ2-7|-|TRBV6-5|once
TGTGCCAGCAGCCGAATCAAGCGGTCCGGCGAGCAGTACTTC
CASSRIKRSGEQYF
>TRBJ2-5|-|TRBV28|-
TGTGCCAGCGGCTACGTTCGGGACACCGATCTAGGCCAGTACTTC
CASGYVRDTDLGQYF
>TRBJ1-1|-|TRBV29-1|-
TGCAGCGTTGAACCCATCGCGGGGCCCACTGAAGCTTTCTTT
CSVEPIAGPTEAFF
>TRBJ2-3|TRBD1|TRBV4-1|-
TGCGCCAGCAGCAAAAAGACAGGGCAGGAGATACCAGATACGCAGTATTTT
CASSKKTGQEIPDTQYF
>TRBJ2-1|-|TRBV6-7|-
TGTGCCAGCAGTTACCGCCTAGTGTACCCTTACAATGAGCAGTTCTTC
CASSYRLVYPYNEQFF
>TRBJ1-1|TRBD1|TRBV5-1|-
TGCGCCAGCAGCACCTCCGGGACAGCGAACACTGAAGCTTTCTTT
CASSTSGTANTEAFF
>TRBJ1-1|-|TRBV4-1|-
TGCGCCAGCAGCCAAGACAGGGGAGCTTTCTTT
CASSQDRGAFF
>TRBJ2-7|-|TRBV4-1|-
TGCGCCAGCAGCCAAGATACGGCCTACGAGCAGTACTTC
CASSQDTAYEQYF
>TRBJ2-1|-|TRBV4-1|-
TGCGCCAGCAGCCAAAGGGACGGCTCCTACAATGAGCAGTTCTTC
CASSQRDGSYNEQFF
>TRBJ2-3|-|TRBV29-1|-
TGCAGCGTTATCGAGAGCACAGATACGCAGTATTTT
CSVIESTDTQYF
>TRBJ2-1|TRBD1|TRBV10-1|-
TGCGCCAGCAGTGAGTCGACCAGGGGGACCTACAATGAGCAGTTCTTC
CASSESTRGTYNEQFF
>TRBJ2-7|-|TRBV25-1|-
TGTGCCAGCAGTGAAGGAGGGGGCGAGCAGTACTTC
CASSEGGGEQYF
>TRBJ2-7|-|TRBV28|few
TGTGCCAGCAGCTCGGAATTCCCTCTCTACGAGCAGTACTTC
CASSSEFPLYEQYF